The TCR beta chain under discussion was sequenced for a study of T-cell memory formation after mild COVID-19. General study findings and limits: Contracting clones localized mainly to CM and EM when CD4+ and mainly to EMRA when CD8+. Some SARS-CoV-2-responding clones were already detected in memory before infection.

In TCRdb, the 5' RACE reads were re-called with MiXCR into one record per CDR3 protein. In the table there are about 120,000 distinct CDR3 sequences, around a sixth of which are singletons. Concerning this clonotype: Antigen: not known.

This TCR derives from an adult woman who had mild COVID-19 (a few samples of this study predate the infection). Cell type and time point are not known. Sequencing was done on a sample of PBMCs or a T cell subset sorted from them (not recorded which).

The CDR3 spells CASSFGSGSVLSEQFF. The DNA of the CDR3 is TGTGCCAGCAGCTTCGGGTCAGGGAGCGTACTTAGTGAGCAGTTCTTC. This chain connects TRBV13 to TRBJ2-1, with D possibly being TRBD1 or TRBD2 (5 bases each). Germline CDR1 PRHDT, CDR2 FYEKMQ (reference sequence). The CDR3 extends over 16 amino acids. V was trimmed by 3 bases and J by 9 bases, leaving 21 bases between them.